The clone carrying this TCR beta chain came up many times. These data are taken from a study of molecular identifiers for immune sequencing clone quantification. Per germline, CDR1 MNHNY and CDR2 SVGAGI (reference sequence). The length of the CDR3 is 13 residues. V was pared by 8 bases and J by 7 bases, with 18 bases between. It was from 20,000 to 1,000,000 sorted cells, with 10%, 30% or 50% RNA, that naive CD8 libraries came. MiXCR, run by TCRdb on the PCR reads, gives a single entry per CDR3 protein. The sample has about 500,000 distinct CDR3 sequences; about 20% are singletons. Source material: naive CD8+ T cells from blood, with Jurkat cell RNA spiked in. Subset given: FACS-sorted CD8+CD4-CCR7+CD45RA+ naive T cells. This chain joins TRBV6-6 and TRBJ2-7; possibly TRBD1 for D (6 bases). The TCR originated in a human donor in good health. Some libraries in this study had Jurkat cell RNA spiked in. The chain's CDR3 is CASAYPGEREQYF. The DNA for the CDR3 is TGTGCCAGCGCCTACCCAGGGGAGAGGGAGCAGTACTTC.